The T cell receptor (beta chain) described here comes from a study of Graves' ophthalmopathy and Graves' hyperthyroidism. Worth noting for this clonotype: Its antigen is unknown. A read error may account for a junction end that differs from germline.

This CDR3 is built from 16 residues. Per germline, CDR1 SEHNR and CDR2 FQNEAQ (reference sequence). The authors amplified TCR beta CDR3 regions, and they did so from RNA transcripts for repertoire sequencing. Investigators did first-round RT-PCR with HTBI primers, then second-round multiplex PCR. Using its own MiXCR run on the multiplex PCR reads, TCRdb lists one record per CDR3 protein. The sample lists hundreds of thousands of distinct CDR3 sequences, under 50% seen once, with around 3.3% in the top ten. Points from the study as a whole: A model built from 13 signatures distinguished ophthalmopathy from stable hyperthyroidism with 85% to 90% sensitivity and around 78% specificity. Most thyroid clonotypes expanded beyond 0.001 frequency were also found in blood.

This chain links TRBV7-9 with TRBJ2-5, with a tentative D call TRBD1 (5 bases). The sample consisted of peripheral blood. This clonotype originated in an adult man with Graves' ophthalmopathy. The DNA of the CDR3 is TGTGCCAGCAGCTTGACAAACGGCAAGGGGCAAGAGGCCCAGTACTTC. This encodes CASSLTNGKGQEAQYF.